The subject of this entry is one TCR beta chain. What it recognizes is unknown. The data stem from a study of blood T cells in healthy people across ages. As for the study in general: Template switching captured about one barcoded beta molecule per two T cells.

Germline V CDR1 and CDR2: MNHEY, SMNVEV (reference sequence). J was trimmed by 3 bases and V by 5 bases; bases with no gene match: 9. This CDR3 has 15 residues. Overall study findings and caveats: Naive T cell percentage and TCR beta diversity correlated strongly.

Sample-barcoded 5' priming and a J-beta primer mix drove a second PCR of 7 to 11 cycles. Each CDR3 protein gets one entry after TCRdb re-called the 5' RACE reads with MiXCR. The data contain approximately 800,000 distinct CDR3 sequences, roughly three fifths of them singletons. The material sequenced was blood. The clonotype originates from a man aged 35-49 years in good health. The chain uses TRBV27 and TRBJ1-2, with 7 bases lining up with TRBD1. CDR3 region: CASSPKGAGDYGYTF. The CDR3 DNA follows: TGTGCCAGCAGTCCCAAGGGGGCTGGGGACTATGGCTACACCTTC.